This T cell receptor (beta chain) was recorded in a study of CD8 T cells in Susac syndrome. Sequencing of TCR beta was carried out in blood CD8+ and CD4+ T cells. TEMRA cells underwent FACS enrichment and CD8+ and CD4+ T cells underwent negative isolation. Random hexamers served to reverse transcribe about 0.45 to 1 ug RNA. One entry per CDR3 protein results from TCRdb running MiXCR on the immunoSEQ multiplex PCR reads. The repertoire holds about 130,000 distinct CDR3 sequences, with approximately 94% as singletons. Germline CDR1 is SEHNR and CDR2 is FQNEAQ (reference sequence). The CDR3 extends over 14 amino acids. The V segment lost 8 bases and the J segment 7 bases; nucleotides outside the gene matches: 7.

The clonotype was recovered from a human donor with multiple sclerosis. Source material: CD4+ T cells from PBMCs. The chain uses TRBV7-9 and TRBJ1-4, with 10 bases that match TRBD1. The CDR3 nucleotides read TGTGCCAGCGCCAAAGGGGACAGGGGTGAAAAACTGTTTTTT. It specifies CASAKGDRGEKLFF.